The present TCR beta chain was sequenced within a study of beta chain features in type 1 diabetes. Study-level background: Patients and healthy donors were similar in age, gender and cell yields. Broader study findings: It was not settled here whether HLA type affects TCRB rearrangement. Within the patient group, naive, central memory and Treg TCRB repertoires appeared more similar to each other than within healthy donors.

Via the markers CD45RO/CCR7/CD25/CD127/CD95/CD27, stem cell-like memory, regulatory, central memory and naive CD4+ cells were sorted. About this clone itself: Its antigen is currently unknown.

CDR1 and CDR2 from the germline V gene are MNHNS and SASEGT. This CDR3 contains 12 residues. Every bit of the isolated RNA underwent reverse transcription, so sequencing read expressed TCRB transcripts. Measured with immunoSEQ multiplex PCR; TCRdb has only the in-frame clones, and not every one. This sample has about 290,000 clones; 7% to 9% occur once, and the top ten carry approximately 0.99%. Sequencing was done on a sample of central memory CD4+ T cells from blood. This receptor was identified in a woman aged 18-29 years in good health. The chain uses TRBV6-1 and TRBJ2-1, with 7 bases fitting TRBD2. This CDR3 reads CGSRGYHNEQFF. As DNA, the CDR3 is TGTGGTTCGCGGGGGTATCACAATGAGCAGTTCTTC.